This T cell receptor beta chain was captured by sequencing in a study of post-analysis software for immune sequencing data. Study-wide background: Relapsing-remitting, secondary progressive and progressive-relapsing multiple sclerosis courses were included. Study-wide results and caveats: Same-batch samples co-clustered strongly by F measure. Comparison of patients with controls showed roughly five TRBV segments more frequent in patients, TRBV5-6, TRBV5-1 and TRBV20-1 among them. Versus controls, multiple sclerosis patients showed significantly lower diversity (normalized Chao1).

The library was made from cDNA and included unique molecular identifiers. Hundreds of thousands of cDNA molecules came from around 1 to 9.1 million T cells. TCRdb reanalysed the PCR reads using MiXCR and keeps one entry per CDR3 protein. Among 550,000 to 700,000 distinct CDR3 sequences listed, roughly 40% were seen once. Concerning this clonotype: The antigen is not known.

This CDR3 contains 14 residues. The V end lost 5 bases, the J end lost 5 bases, and 13 bases lay between the germline ends. The V gene's germline CDR1 is SGHTA and CDR2 FQGNSA. The source of this sequence is a girl aged 5-17 years with multiple sclerosis. The material sequenced was blood. The chain couples TRBV7-2 to TRBJ2-1, with D perhaps given as TRBD1 or TRBD2 (5 bases each). In DNA, the CDR3 is TGTGCCAGCAGCAGGGACCATACCGACAATGAGCAGTTCTTC. It is translated as CASSRDHTDNEQFF.